The 28 T cell receptor beta chains in this list originate from one sample, sequenced in a study of CD8+CD57+ T cells in acquired aplastic anemia. Patients chosen for sequencing had CD8+CD57+ cells that had expanded, as shown by flow cytometry. Profiling of TCR beta VDJ combinations and CDR3 sequences used genomic DNA as template. TCRdb passed the reads through MiXCR, listing each CDR3 protein once. The repertoire holds some 140,000 distinct CDR3 sequences, with 40% to 65% as singletons. Input material: sorted CD4+, CD8+, or CD8+CD57+ T cells (not recorded which) from PBMCs. These receptors all come from a human donor with aplastic anemia.

This clonotype was picked up many times. This sequence joins TRBV7-2 and TRBJ2-2; the D gene could be TRBD1 or TRBD2 (6 bases each). CDR1 SGHTA and CDR2 FQGNSA come from the germline V gene. V was cut by 5 bases and J by 0 bases, with 13 bases left in between. This CDR3 region has 16 residues. CDR3 protein: CASSPTGATNTGELFF. CDR3 in DNA: TGTGCCAGCAGCCCCACGGGGGCGACGAACACCGGGGAGCTGTTTTTT.

In its sample, this clonotype was seen many times. The chain carries TRBV3-1 and TRBJ2-7; D call uncertain. Germline CDR1 and CDR2: LGHDT and YNNKEL (reference sequence). This CDR3 has 15 residues. V lost 4 bases, J lost 3 bases, and 16 bases lay in between. CDR3 protein: CASSLPPAVNYEQYF. For the CDR3, the DNA is TGTGCCAGCAGCCTTCCCCCCGCGGTAAACTACGAGCAGTACTTC.

The J gene is TRBJ2-7, the V gene TRBV10-3; 7 nucleotides align to TRBD1. CDR1 is ENHRY, CDR2 SYGVKD, per germline. The trim removed 4 bases at V and 4 bases at J, leaving 7 bases unmatched. The CDR3 contains 14 residues. CDR3 residues: CAISVEGARYEQYF. In nucleotides, the CDR3 is TGTGCCATCAGTGTAGAGGGGGCTCGGTACGAGCAGTACTTC.

The chain recombines TRBV10-3 with TRBJ1-1; TRBD1 agrees at 10 bases. This CDR3 comprises 12 residues. Germline V lookup: CDR1 ENHRY, CDR2 SYGVKD. V lost 10 bases to trimming and J lost 3 bases; unmatched junction nucleotides: 2. The CDR3 loop is CASGQGDTEAFF. Here the CDR3 DNA reads TGTGCCAGCGGACAGGGGGACACTGAAGCTTTCTTT.

The V and J genes are TRBV6-2 or TRBV6-3 and TRBJ1-1; 7 bases match TRBD1. Trimming cost V 4 bases and J 1 base; bases outside gene matches: 6. This CDR3 spans 15 amino acids. CDR1 is MNHEY and CDR2 is SVGEGT in the germline V gene. The CDR3 bases are TGTGCCAGCAGTTTCCCCAGGGGGAAGAACACTGAAGCTTTCTTT. Translating it yields CASSFPRGKNTEAFF.

V usage is TRBV2 and J usage is TRBJ2-2; a weak D match, TRBD1 (6 bases). The CDR3 sequence is 13 residues long. Germline V gene sequence: CDR1 SNHLY, CDR2 FYNNEI. V was cut by 10 bases and J by 4 bases, with 13 bases left in between. The CDR3 nucleotides are TGTGCCATTACAGGGACGGTCACCGGGGAGCTGTTTTTT. Amino acids: CAITGTVTGELFF.

This clonotype occurred many times. The rearrangement links TRBV5-1 to TRBJ2-3, with TRBD1 as a possible D gene (5 bases). The germline V and J ends were trimmed by 0 bases and 0 bases, with 11 bases remaining between them. CDR3 length: 16 amino acids. Germline CDR1 and CDR2: SGHRS and YFSETQ. The CDR3 loop is CASSLEVGASTDTQYF. CDR3 nucleotides: TGCGCCAGCAGCTTGGAGGTAGGGGCGAGCACAGATACGCAGTATTTT.

This clonotype occurred many times. The V gene is TRBV12-5, the J gene TRBJ2-1; D is uncertain. Trimming left V 5 bases short and J 0 bases short, with 5 bases between. The CDR3 has 13 residues. The germline gives CDR1 LGHNT, CDR2 FRNRAP. CDR3 in amino acids: CASGKNSYNEQFF. As DNA, the CDR3 is TGTGCTAGTGGTAAAAACTCCTACAATGAGCAGTTCTTC.

V usage is TRBV2 and J usage is TRBJ2-1; maybe TRBD2 (5 bases). The germline V and J ends were trimmed by 6 bases and 8 bases, with 17 bases remaining between them. This CDR3 comprises 14 residues. In germline, CDR1 is SNHLY, CDR2 FYNNEI. For the CDR3, the DNA is TGTGCCAGCAGGGTTCTGTTTCGGGGAGATGAGCAGTTCTTC. It encodes CASRVLFRGDEQFF.

This clonotype has a handful of counts. The chain is built from TRBV15 and TRBJ2-1; TRBD1 matches at 10 bases. CDR3 length equals 14 residues. CDR1 is LNHNV, CDR2 YYDKDF, per germline (reference sequence). The junction had 10 bases not matched to a gene; V was cut back by 9 bases and J by 8 bases. CDR3 nucleotide sequence: TGTGCCACGTGCTCCGGGACAGGGGCATATGAGCAGTTCTTC. It encodes CATCSGTGAYEQFF. The variable domain in full, with the rest retrieved from reference TRBV15 and TRBJ2-1, is DAMVIQNPRYQVTQFGKPVTLSCSQTLNHNVMYWYQQKSSQAPKLLFHYYDKDFNNEADTPDNFQSRRPNTSFCFLDIRSPGLGDTAMYLCATCSGTGAYEQFFGPGTRLTVL.

This clonotype was recorded at least ten times. The chain recombines TRBV7-9 with TRBJ2-1; D tentatively reads TRBD1 or TRBD2 (6 bases each). Germline CDR1 SEHNR, CDR2 FQNEAQ (reference sequence). There are 16 residues in the CDR3. V lost 3 bases and J lost 2, with 14 bases in between. The CDR3 sequence is CASSFEGGGPYNEQFF. CDR3 sequence (DNA): TGTGCCAGCAGCTTTGAGGGTGGGGGGCCCTACAATGAGCAGTTCTTC.

The chain has TRBV27 and TRBJ2-4, with TRBD1 as a possible D gene (6 bases). Deletions cut 5 bases from V and 7 bases from J, with 18 bases between. CDR1 is MNHEY and CDR2 is SMNVEV in the germline V gene (reference sequence). The CDR3 is 15 residues long. The CDR3 DNA follows: TGTGCCAGCAGTCCCTCGGGACACACGGGGAACATTCAGTACTTC. It codes for CASSPSGHTGNIQYF.

The chain joins TRBV7-3 to TRBJ2-2; D gene ambiguous. Trimming pared 3 bases from V and 8 bases from J, leaving 10 bases between. The V gene's germline CDR1 is SGHTA and CDR2 FQGTGA. The CDR3 extends over 13 amino acids. This chain's CDR3 is CASSFRIAGELFF. CDR3 nucleotide sequence: TGTGCCAGCAGCTTTCGAATCGCGGGGGAGCTGTTTTTT.

This clonotype has only one observation. The chain has TRBV29-1 and TRBJ1-2; TRBD1 agrees at 7 bases. The CDR3 runs to 14 residues. Trimming cost V 0 bases and J 7 bases; bases outside gene matches: 8. Germline-derived CDR1 and CDR2 are SQVTM and ANQGSEA. CDR3 bases: TGCAGCGTTGAAGAAGGCAGGGGGACGCGTGGCTACACCTTC. This sequence encodes CSVEEGRGTRGYTF.

This clonotype appeared many times. The rearrangement uses TRBV9 and TRBJ2-2, with D tentatively TRBD1 (6 bases). The CDR3 runs to 13 residues. CDR1 and CDR2 (germline): SGDLS, YYNGEE. Trimming stripped 1 base from V and 6 bases from J, with 7 bases between. The CDR3, as DNA: TGTGCCAGCAGCGTATCAGGGGCCGGGGAGCTGTTTTTT. Residues: CASSVSGAGELFF.

This clonotype was detected many times. The rearrangement uses TRBV24-1 and TRBJ2-2; 13 bases align to TRBD2. Germline-derived CDR1 and CDR2 are KGHDR and SFDVKD. V shed 3 bases and J 1 base; nucleotides not matched to a gene: 1. This CDR3 is built from 17 residues. The CDR3 is CATSDRLAGGNTGELFF. Here the CDR3 DNA reads TGTGCCACCAGTGATAGACTAGCGGGGGGGAACACCGGGGAGCTGTTTTTT.

About this clonotype: A much larger clone differs by one base, so this may be a read error. The V and J genes are TRBV4-2 and TRBJ2-1; a possible D gene is TRBD1 (6 bases). The CDR3 is 20 residues long. Germline V CDR1 and CDR2: LGHNA, YNFKEQ. V lost 4 bases, J lost 4 bases, and 29 bases lay in between. The CDR3 DNA is TGTGCCAGCAGCCCACACCCGCCCGGGGCCGAAGATAGGGGGTACAATGAGCAGTTCTTC. Encoded protein: CASSPHPPGAEDRGYNEQFF.

This chain connects TRBV24-1 to TRBJ1-5, with 7 bases aligning to TRBD1. The CDR3 is 14 residues long. Germline CDR1 KGHDR, CDR2 SFDVKD. V gave up 5 bases and J gave up 4 bases; unmatched junction bases: 4. In DNA, the CDR3 is TGTGCCACCAGTGGTAAGGGGGCTAATCAGCCCCAGCATTTT. Its protein is CATSGKGANQPQHF.

This clonotype was seen a few times. The rearrangement joins TRBV10-3 to TRBJ1-6; TRBD1 is a possible D gene (6 bases). The CDR3 has 15 residues. Germline CDR1 is ENHRY and CDR2 is SYGVKD. The V and J ends lost 5 bases and 8 bases respectively, with 16 bases between them. DNA for the CDR3: TGTGCCATCAGTTCGGTTGGGGGGCGCGATTCACCCCTCCACTTT. This translates into CAISSVGGRDSPLHF.

The chain has TRBV2 and TRBJ2-7; tentatively, D is TRBD1 (6 bases). Germline CDR1 SNHLY, CDR2 FYNNEI. CDR3 length equals 14 residues. V was shortened by 7 bases and J by 2 bases, with 15 bases between the two germline ends. The CDR3 reads CASTRDGTTYEQYF. CDR3 sequence (DNA): TGTGCCAGCACGAGGGACGGGACAACCTACGAGCAGTACTTC. Variable domain in full (rest from reference TRBV2 and TRBJ2-7): EPEVTQTPSHQVTQMGQEVILRCVPISNHLYFYWYRQILGQKVEFLVSFYNNEISEKSEIFDDQFSVERPDGSNFTLKIRSTKLEDSAMYFCASTRDGTTYEQYFGPGTRLTVT.

The V gene is TRBV24-1, the J gene TRBJ2-3, with D perhaps matching TRBD2 (5 bases). Germline loops: CDR1 KGHDR, CDR2 SFDVKD. This CDR3 has 15 residues. V was cut by 3 bases and J by 1 base, with 10 bases left in between. The CDR3 reads CATSDHGIRTDTQYF. In nucleotides, the CDR3 is TGTGCCACCAGTGATCACGGGATTCGCACAGATACGCAGTATTTT.

Details on this clonotype: A read error may explain this, as a much larger clone is one base away. Because the CDR3 is missing its conserved closing phenylalanine or tryptophan, this is likely a read error. The V and J genes are TRBV20-1 and TRBJ1-1; 7 nucleotides match TRBD1. V trimming: 2 bases; J trimming: 3 bases; junction bases outside the gene matches: 0. Germline lookup yields CDR1 DFQATT and CDR2 SNEGSKA (reference sequence). The length of the CDR3 is 12 residues. CDR3 coding DNA: TGCAGTGCTAGAACAGGGGACACTGAAGCTTTCCTT. Amino acid sequence: CSARTGDTEAFL.

This clonotype has ten or more counts. V is TRBV5-1 and J is TRBJ2-3; D is undetermined. In germline, CDR1 is SGHRS, CDR2 YFSETQ. Trimming removed 0 bases at V and 2 bases at J, with 10 bases between. This CDR3 region has 15 residues. The CDR3 coding sequence is TGCGCCAGCAGCTTGGGCCCACCCTTCACAGATACGCAGTATTTT. It encodes CASSLGPPFTDTQYF.

The V call is TRBV20-1, the J call TRBJ2-3, with 8 bases aligning to TRBD2. The CDR3 runs 14 residues. V lost 6 bases and J lost 4; bases outside the gene matches: 9. Per germline, CDR1 DFQATT and CDR2 SNEGSKA (reference sequence). CDR3 nucleotides: TGCAGTGCGCCGCGGGGGGCCGTGTCAGATACGCAGTATTTT. Residues: CSAPRGAVSDTQYF.

This clonotype came up many times. The chain uses TRBV5-1 and TRBJ2-7, with TRBD2 matching over 8 bases. The CDR3 contains 14 residues. V shed 6 bases, J shed 0 bases, and the junction held 5 bases outside the gene matches. Per germline, CDR1 SGHRS and CDR2 YFSETQ. This CDR3 reads CASNPGGASYEQYF. Written as DNA, the CDR3 is TGCGCCAGCAACCCCGGGGGGGCCTCCTACGAGCAGTACTTC.

This rearrangement joins TRBV29-1 to TRBJ2-7, with 13 bases matching TRBD2. CDR3 length: 15 amino acids. Germline V gene sequence: CDR1 SQVTM, CDR2 ANQGSEA. J lost 7 bases, V lost 6 bases, and 12 bases had no gene match. The CDR3 protein is CSVMRLAGGRWEQYF. The CDR3 coding sequence is TGCAGCGTAATGCGACTAGCGGGAGGCCGTTGGGAGCAGTACTTC.

The rearrangement links TRBV29-1 to TRBJ1-3; TRBD1 aligns across 7 bases. This CDR3 has 14 amino acids. CDR1 is SQVTM and CDR2 is ANQGSEA in the germline V gene. Germline trimming cut 6 bases from V and 5 bases from J; bases unmatched to any gene: 10. CDR3: CSVGDRVPRNTIYF. The CDR3 region has the DNA TGCAGCGTCGGCGACAGGGTTCCTAGAAACACCATATATTTT.

Notes on this clonotype: The conserved phenylalanine or tryptophan normally closing the CDR3 is absent here, so this likely arose from a read error. The chain is built from TRBV7-6 and TRBJ2-2; D uncertain. CDR3 length equals 12 residues. The germline gives CDR1 SGHVS, CDR2 FNYEAQ. The CDR3, as DNA: TGTGCCAGCAGCCCCCACACCGAGGAGCTGTTTCTT. Residues: CASSPHTEELFL.